The 15 T cell receptor beta chains in this list originate from one sample, sequenced in a study of blood T cell repertoires in COVID-19 (dated by TCRdb to about 2020). Libraries came from the immunoSEQ multiplex PCR assay. TCRdb's version of the immuneACCESS table is confined to in-frame rearrangements and falls short of the full clone set. An unresolved V gene accounts for under half of the shortfall where checked; the remainder is of unknown origin. Present in this sample are under 200,000 clones, about four fifths of which were seen just once. The top ten clonotypes cover under 3% of the sample. Sequenced material: peripheral blood. The receptors shown here come from a human donor with acute or convalescent COVID-19. The donor label of this sample is uncertain.

The chain employs TRBV13 and TRBJ2-6, with TRBD2 identical over 7 bases. Germline CDR1 is PRHDT and CDR2 is FYEKMQ (reference sequence). V gave up 6 bases and J gave up 4 bases; unmatched junction bases: 6. CDR3 length equals 15 residues. CDR3 loop: CASRILAAGANVLTF. As DNA, the CDR3 is TGTGCCAGCAGAATCCTAGCGGCCGGGGCCAACGTCCTGACTTTC.

This sequence joins TRBV28 and TRBJ2-7; maybe TRBD2 (6 bases). The germline V gene has CDR1 MDHEN and CDR2 SYDVKM. Deletions cut 2 bases from V and 2 bases from J, with 13 bases between. CDR3 size: 15 residues. CDR3 sequence: CASSLVGGSAYEQYF. In DNA form, the CDR3 reads TGTGCCAGCAGTTTAGTAGGAGGGTCGGCCTACGAGCAGTACTTC.

The gene calls are TRBV7-9 and TRBJ2-3; D uncertain. CDR1 and CDR2 from the germline V gene are SEHNR and FQNEAQ (reference sequence). Between the trimmed V and J ends, which lost 2 bases and 6 bases, there was a span of 9 bases. The CDR3 spans 13 residues. Written as DNA, the CDR3 is TGTGCCAGCAGCTTACCCCTAGAGGATACGCAGTATTTT. As protein: CASSLPLEDTQYF.

This clone appeared a single time. This rearrangement joins TRBV5-1 to TRBJ2-7; 8 positions match TRBD1. The CDR3 totals 14 residues. The J segment lost 7 bases and the V segment lost 0 bases, leaving 6 bases of the junction unmatched. The germline CDR1 and CDR2 sequences are SGHRS and YFSETQ. The DNA for the CDR3 is TGCGCCAGCAGCTTGGACAGGGGGACGGGGGAGCAGTACTTC. The encoded protein is CASSLDRGTGEQYF.

The V and J genes are TRBV7-2 and TRBJ2-2, with a tentative D call TRBD2 (7 bases). Looked up from germline, CDR1 is SGHTA and CDR2 is FQGNSA. V lost 5 bases and J 2 bases, leaving 15 bases between the germline ends. This CDR3 is built from 16 residues. This chain's CDR3 is CASSQRGGTNTGELFF. The CDR3 coding sequence is TGTGCCAGCAGCCAGCGCGGGGGCACTAACACCGGGGAGCTGTTTTTT.

The gene calls are TRBV7-9 and TRBJ1-1; D remains ambiguous. Trimming took off 6 bases at V and 1 base at J, with 12 bases between the two ends. This CDR3 comprises 14 residues. Germline V gene sequence: CDR1 SEHNR, CDR2 FQNEAQ (reference sequence). CDR3 nucleotides: TGTGCCAGCAGTCGTCCGGGATCGAACACTGAAGCTTTCTTT. Amino acids: CASSRPGSNTEAFF.

CDR3 nucleotides: TGTGCCAGCCAACTATCGGGTTTTGATCAGCCCCAGCATTTT. It translates to CASQLSGFDQPQHF. The chain is built from TRBV5-8 and TRBJ1-5; D gene ambiguous. Trimming pared 7 bases from V and 5 bases from J, leaving 16 bases between. Germline V CDR1 and CDR2: SGHTS, YDEGEE. The CDR3 spans 14 residues. Full variable domain (missing parts from reference TRBV5-8 and TRBJ1-5): EAGVTQSPTHLIKTRGQQATLRCSPISGHTSVYWYQQALGLGLQFLLWYDEGEERNRGNFPPRFSGRQFPNYSSELNVNALELEDSALYLCASQLSGFDQPQHFGDGTRLSIL.

V gene TRBV11-2 combines with J gene TRBJ1-1, with 8 bases fitting TRBD1. J was trimmed by 1 base and V by 5 bases; bases with no gene match: 6. This CDR3 spans 15 amino acids. Germline CDR1 and CDR2: SGHAT and FQNNGV. CDR3 amino acids: CASSARQGRNTEAFF. CDR3 in DNA: TGTGCCAGCAGCGCCCGACAGGGGCGGAACACTGAAGCTTTCTTT.

The rearrangement links TRBV28 to TRBJ1-5; perhaps TRBD1 as D (6 bases). V lost 3 bases, J lost 1 base, and 13 bases lay in between. In germline, CDR1 is MDHEN, CDR2 SYDVKM. The CDR3 is 16 amino acids. The CDR3 coding sequence is TGTGCCAGCAGTTTTCTTAGTCAGGGGAGCAATCAGCCCCAGCATTTT. Amino acid sequence: CASSFLSQGSNQPQHF.

This chain joins TRBV19 and TRBJ1-5, with D perhaps TRBD1 (6 bases). V was pared by 4 bases and J by 0 bases, with 10 bases between. The CDR3 length is 15 residues. CDR1 is LNHDA, CDR2 SQIVND, per germline (reference sequence). This chain's CDR3 is CASSRGHNSNQPQHF. CDR3 DNA: TGTGCCAGTAGTAGGGGACACAATAGCAATCAGCCCCAGCATTTT.

The chain is built from TRBV3-1 (or the pseudogene TRBV3-2) and TRBJ2-2; perhaps TRBD2 as D (7 bases). Trimming pared 6 bases from V and 7 bases from J, leaving 18 bases between. Germline CDR1 is LGHDT and CDR2 is YNNKEL (reference sequence). The CDR3 consists of 15 residues. This chain's CDR3 is CASRAGGGPGGELFF. Here the CDR3 DNA reads TGTGCCAGCAGAGCTGGGGGGGGGCCCGGCGGGGAGCTGTTTTTT.

The gene calls are TRBV10-3 and TRBJ1-5; D gene uncertain. The V end was cut by 3 bases, the J end by 8 bases, with 14 bases between. The CDR3 is 14 residues long. Germline loops: CDR1 ENHRY, CDR2 SYGVKD. The CDR3 reads CAISEKLKEEPQHF. CDR3 nucleotide sequence: TGTGCCATCAGTGAAAAATTAAAGGAGGAGCCCCAGCATTTT.

This clone appeared once. The CDR3 DNA follows: TGTGCCTGGAGTGACACAGGGGCGGGGGGAAACACCATATATTTT. Protein: CAWSDTGAGGNTIYF. V and J are TRBV30 and TRBJ1-3, with 7 bases identical to TRBD1. The ends lost 1 base at V and 4 bases at J; junction bases unmatched: 7. There are 15 residues in the CDR3. Germline V lookup: CDR1 GTSNPN, CDR2 SVGIG (reference sequence).

This chain joins TRBV3-1 (or the pseudogene TRBV3-2) and TRBJ1-1; 8 bases align to TRBD1. V lost 7 bases and J lost 7; bases outside the gene matches: 8. Germline V gene data show CDR1 as LGHDT and CDR2 as YNNKEL (reference sequence). The CDR3 extends over 13 amino acids. CDR3 amino acids: CASTRQGQVEAFF. As DNA, the CDR3 is TGTGCCAGCACCAGACAGGGGCAAGTTGAAGCTTTCTTT.

The chain carries TRBV6-5 and TRBJ1-2; 7 bases map to TRBD1. The CDR3 loop spans 15 amino acids. Germline CDR1 and CDR2: MNHEY and SVGAGI. The trim removed 2 bases at V and 4 bases at J, leaving 7 bases unmatched. The CDR3 loop reads CASSYKGQPLYGYTF. CDR3 nucleotides: TGTGCCAGCAGTTACAAGGGACAGCCCCTCTATGGCTACACCTTC.